This T cell receptor (beta chain) was captured by sequencing in a study of technical replicates of blood from a handful of donors. The assay was immunoSEQ multiplex PCR, and TCRdb's table has in-frame clones only and misses some. The repertoire has around 80,000 clones, less than 95% of them found once; the top ten carry under 0.4%. This receptor was identified in a human donor in good health. Sequencing used T cells isolated from PBMCs.

The CDR3 nucleotides read TGTGCCAGCAGCCCCGGGACAGGGCTTATGAACACTGAAGCTTTCTTT. Protein product: CASSPGTGLMNTEAFF. The chain carries TRBV11-2 and TRBJ1-1; 9 bases are shared with TRBD1. Per germline, CDR1 SGHAT and CDR2 FQNNGV. With V trimmed by 5 bases and J by 0 bases, 7 bases remained unmatched. The CDR3 consists of 16 residues. Supplemented by reference TRBV11-2 and TRBJ1-1, the full variable domain reads EAGVAQSPRYKIIEKRQSVAFWCNPISGHATLYWYQQILGQGPKLLIQFQNNGVVDDSQLPKDRFSAERLKGVDSTLKIQPAKLEDSAVYLCASSPGTGLMNTEAFFGQGTRLTVV.